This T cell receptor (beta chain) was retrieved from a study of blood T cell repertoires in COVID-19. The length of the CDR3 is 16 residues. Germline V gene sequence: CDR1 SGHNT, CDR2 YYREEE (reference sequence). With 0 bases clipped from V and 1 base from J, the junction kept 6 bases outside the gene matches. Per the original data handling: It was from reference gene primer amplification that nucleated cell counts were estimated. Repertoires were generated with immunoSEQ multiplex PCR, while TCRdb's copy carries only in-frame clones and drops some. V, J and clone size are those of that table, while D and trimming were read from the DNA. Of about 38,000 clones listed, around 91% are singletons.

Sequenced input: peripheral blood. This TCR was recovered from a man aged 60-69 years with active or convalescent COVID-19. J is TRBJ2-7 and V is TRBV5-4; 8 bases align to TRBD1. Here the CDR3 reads CASSLVGQGKSYEQYF. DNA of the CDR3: TGTGCCAGCAGCTTGGTCGGACAGGGTAAATCCTACGAGCAGTACTTC.